Presented here are 26 T cell receptor beta chains from one specimen sequenced in a study of T-cell reconstitution after alpha-beta-depleted transplantation in children. The TCRbeta library was prepared with unique molecular identifiers. TCRdb recomputed calls from the PCR reads with MiXCR, one row per CDR3 protein. Here the sample spans around 480,000 distinct CDR3 sequences, around a third being singletons. The starting material was PBMCs from the stem cell graft donor, obtained from the stem cell graft. These receptors all come from a human donor who donated a stem cell graft to a child with aplastic anemia.

This clonotype was recorded at least ten times. This chain joins TRBV20-1 and TRBJ2-5; tentatively, D is TRBD1 (6 bases). Per germline, CDR1 DFQATT and CDR2 SNEGSKA (reference sequence). V lost 1 base, J lost 3 bases, and 12 bases lay in between. The CDR3 sequence is 14 residues long. The DNA for the CDR3 is TGCAGTGCTAGAGCGGGCTCAGGGGAAGAGACCCAGTACTTC. It specifies CSARAGSGEETQYF.

This chain uses TRBV20-1 with TRBJ2-1; 11 bases agree with TRBD2. V trimming: 4 bases; J trimming: 7 bases; junction bases outside the gene matches: 15. The germline CDR1 and CDR2 sequences are DFQATT and SNEGSKA (reference sequence). This CDR3 is built from 17 residues. CDR3 in amino acids: CSATNEILAGGGNEQFF. DNA for the CDR3: TGCAGTGCTACTAACGAAATCCTAGCGGGAGGTGGAAATGAGCAGTTCTTC.

V usage is TRBV6-2 or TRBV6-3 and J usage is TRBJ2-1; 14 nucleotides agree with TRBD2. V lost 6 bases to trimming and J lost 1 base; unmatched junction nucleotides: 2. This CDR3 spans 16 amino acids. Germline lookup yields CDR1 MNHEY and CDR2 SVGEGT. CDR3 nucleotides: TGTGCCAGCAGGGGGACTAGCGGGAGTTCCTACAATGAGCAGTTCTTC. Translating it yields CASRGTSGSSYNEQFF.

The chain combines TRBV7-6 with TRBJ2-2; D is uncertain. The V and J ends lost 6 bases and 3 bases respectively, with 11 bases between them. Germline V CDR1 and CDR2: SGHVS, FNYEAQ. CDR3 size: 14 residues. CDR3 coding DNA: TGTGCCAGCAGGTTGGAATGGGACACCGGGGAGCTGTTTTTT. Amino acids: CASRLEWDTGELFF.

The chain is built from TRBV20-1 and TRBJ2-7; 11 positions match TRBD2. Trimming removed 3 bases from V and 4 bases from J; junction bases left unmatched: 5. Germline CDR1 DFQATT, CDR2 SNEGSKA (reference sequence). The CDR3 covers 14 residues. CDR3 sequence reads: CSASTSGSRYEQYF. In DNA form, the CDR3 reads TGCAGTGCTAGTACTAGCGGGAGCCGATACGAGCAGTACTTC.

The rearrangement links TRBV20-1 to TRBJ2-7; the D gene is possibly TRBD1 (5 bases). Germline V gene data show CDR1 as DFQATT and CDR2 as SNEGSKA (reference sequence). Trimming took off 1 base at V and 0 bases at J, with 10 bases between the two ends. The CDR3 totals 14 residues. CDR3 sequence: CSARGKDNSYEQYV. In DNA form, the CDR3 reads TGCAGTGCTAGAGGGAAGGACAACTCCTACGAGCAGTACGTC.

V is TRBV11-3 and J is TRBJ1-1; no firm D call. Trimming removed 3 bases at V and 1 base at J, with 6 bases between. This CDR3 is 13 amino acids long. Germline CDR1 is SGHNT and CDR2 is YENEEA. Written as DNA, the CDR3 is TGTGCCAGCAGCTTCCAACAGAACACTGAAGCTTTCTTT. Translating gives CASSFQQNTEAFF.

The chain recombines TRBV12-3 or TRBV12-4 with TRBJ1-2, with D perhaps matching TRBD1 (6 bases). CDR3 size: 13 residues. V was trimmed by 4 bases and J by 1 base, leaving 7 bases between them. The CDR3, as DNA: TGTGCCAGCAGTTGGACAGTTAACTATGGCTACACCTTC. Its protein is CASSWTVNYGYTF.

This clonotype was seen more than once but under ten times. The rearrangement links TRBV2 to TRBJ2-7; perhaps TRBD2 as D (5 bases). The germline CDR1 and CDR2 sequences are SNHLY and FYNNEI. V lost 3 bases and J lost 1, with 16 bases in between. The CDR3 is made up of 16 amino acids. The CDR3 loop reads CASSEPGVGLSYEQYV. CDR3 nucleotides: TGTGCCAGCAGTGAGCCCGGGGTAGGGCTGTCCTACGAGCAGTACGTC.

V gene TRBV10-3 combines with J gene TRBJ1-4; a weak D match, TRBD1 (5 bases). The CDR3 sequence is 15 residues long. V lost 3 bases, J lost 4 bases, and 12 bases lay in between. Per germline, CDR1 ENHRY and CDR2 SYGVKD. CDR3 sequence (DNA): TGTGCCATCAGTGAAGGGGCCGGGAATAATGAAAAACTGTTTTTT. Its translation: CAISEGAGNNEKLFF.

The chain combines TRBV20-1 with TRBJ2-1; 7 bases agree with TRBD2. The V gene's germline CDR1 is DFQATT and CDR2 SNEGSKA (reference sequence). CDR3 length equals 14 residues. Germline trimming cut 0 bases from V and 4 bases from J; bases unmatched to any gene: 3. CDR3 loop: CSARDLAAYNEQFF. The CDR3 region has the DNA TGCAGTGCTAGAGATCTAGCGGCTTACAATGAGCAGTTCTTC.

The chain has TRBV5-4 and TRBJ2-7, with 7 bases lining up with TRBD1. With 3 bases clipped from V and 5 bases from J, the junction kept 8 bases outside the gene matches. The CDR3 spans 14 residues. Per germline, CDR1 SGHNT and CDR2 YYREEE (reference sequence). The CDR3 coding sequence is TGTGCCAGCAGCTCGAACAGGGGTGTGAACGAGCAGTACTTC. This codes for CASSSNRGVNEQYF.

V and J are TRBV5-6 and TRBJ1-4; D possibly corresponds to TRBD1 (6 bases). The length of the CDR3 is 20 residues. The V and J ends lost 3 bases and 0 bases respectively, with 24 bases between them. Germline loops: CDR1 SGHDT, CDR2 YYEEEE. The CDR3 is CASSYTRGWQSRATNEKLFF. DNA of the CDR3: TGTGCCAGCAGCTACACCAGGGGCTGGCAGTCCCGTGCAACTAATGAAAAACTGTTTTTT. The complete variable domain, with remaining parts taken from reference TRBV5-6 and TRBJ1-4, reads DAGVTQSPTHLIKTRGQQVTLRCSPKSGHDTVSWYQQALGQGPQFIFQYYEEEERQRGNFPDRFSGHQFPNYSSELNVNALLLGDSALYLCASSYTRGWQSRATNEKLFFGSGTQLSVL.

There are a few counts of this clonotype. The genes are TRBV20-1 and TRBJ2-5, with TRBD1 as a possible D gene (5 bases). The V gene's germline CDR1 is DFQATT and CDR2 SNEGSKA (reference sequence). V was trimmed by 4 bases and J by 3 bases, leaving 15 bases between them. CDR3 length: 14 amino acids. CDR3 sequence (DNA): TGCAGTGCTAAATCAGGGAAAGGGAAAGAGACCCAGTACTTC. Protein sequence: CSAKSGKGKETQYF.

V is TRBV6-2 or TRBV6-3 and J is TRBJ1-2; 7 nucleotides align to TRBD1. This CDR3 has 12 amino acids. V lost 8 bases to trimming and J lost 4 bases; unmatched junction nucleotides: 4. In germline, CDR1 is MNHEY, CDR2 SVGEGT. CDR3 in DNA: TGTGCCAGCGGAGGGGGCGGCTATGGCTACACCTTC. The encoded protein is CASGGGGYGYTF.

This clonotype was seen only a few times. This chain connects TRBV12-3 or TRBV12-4 to TRBJ2-1, with 10 bases that match TRBD2. There are 15 residues in the CDR3. V shed 7 bases, J shed 2 bases, and the junction held 5 bases outside the gene matches. Here the CDR3 reads CASKTLAGAYNEQFF. The CDR3 coding sequence is TGTGCCAGCAAGACTCTAGCGGGAGCCTACAATGAGCAGTTCTTC.

The chain carries TRBV7-6 and TRBJ1-1; TRBD1 might be the D (5 bases). The CDR3 has 15 amino acids. V shed 5 bases and J shed 0 bases, with 13 bases lying between them. Germline V gene sequence: CDR1 SGHVS, CDR2 FNYEAQ. CDR3 sequence reads: CASSTHAGMNTEAFF. The CDR3 nucleotides are TGTGCCAGCAGCACGCACGCAGGGATGAACACTGAAGCTTTCTTT.

The V call is TRBV28, the J call TRBJ1-6; D gene unclear. CDR3 length: 13 amino acids. The V and J ends lost 3 bases and 10 bases respectively, with 10 bases between them. Germline V CDR1 and CDR2: MDHEN, SYDVKM. The CDR3 DNA reads as TGTGCCAGCAGTTTCAAGGGCGACTCACCCCTCCACTTT. This translates into CASSFKGDSPLHF.

V and J are TRBV7-2 and TRBJ2-5; D may be TRBD2 (6 bases). V was shortened by 4 bases and J by 3 bases, with 9 bases between the two germline ends. Looked up from germline, CDR1 is SGHTA and CDR2 is FQGNSA. CDR3 length equals 13 residues. The CDR3 coding sequence is TGTGCCAGCAGCTCAGCGGGCAAAGAGACCCAGTACTTC. This encodes CASSSAGKETQYF.

The gene calls are TRBV24-1 and TRBJ2-1, with D possibly matching TRBD2 (6 bases). The CDR3 covers 16 residues. CDR1 is KGHDR, CDR2 SFDVKD, per germline. V was cut by 8 bases and J by 0 bases, with 16 bases left in between. The DNA for the CDR3 is TGTGCCACCAATCCCGGAGGGGCTAGCTCCTACAATGAGCAGTTCTTC. Residues: CATNPGGASSYNEQFF.

The sample holds a few counts of this clonotype. This chain links TRBV4-1 with TRBJ2-7; a weak D match, TRBD2 (5 bases). The ends were cut back, 0 bases at V and 7 bases at J, with 13 bases in the middle. This CDR3 has 14 residues. Germline V gives CDR1 MGHRA, CDR2 YSYEKL. The CDR3 spells CASSQDPGGGEQYF. For the CDR3, the DNA is TGCGCCAGCAGCCAAGATCCCGGAGGCGGGGAGCAGTACTTC.

This clonotype showed up just once. The chain joins TRBV6-5 to TRBJ1-1; TRBD1 is a possible D gene (6 bases). Germline loops: CDR1 MNHEY, CDR2 SVGAGI. This CDR3 spans 14 amino acids. The V gene lost 4 bases and the J gene lost 4 bases, with 13 bases spanning the gap. The CDR3 region is CASSFHRVPTEAFF. The DNA of the CDR3 is TGTGCCAGCAGTTTCCACAGGGTCCCCACTGAAGCTTTCTTT.

The count of this clonotype is one. This chain uses TRBV5-6 with TRBJ2-2, with 7 bases that match TRBD1. The CDR3 consists of 15 residues. The trim removed 5 bases at V and 2 bases at J, leaving 6 bases unmatched. Germline loops: CDR1 SGHDT, CDR2 YYEEEE. The CDR3 region is CASSSDRFNTGELFF. CDR3 coding DNA: TGTGCCAGCAGTTCGGACAGGTTCAACACCGGGGAGCTGTTTTTT.

The rearrangement uses TRBV5-1 and TRBJ2-1, with a weak D call TRBD2 (5 bases). From germline, CDR1 is SGHRS and CDR2 YFSETQ. Trimming took off 5 bases at V and 3 bases at J, with 15 bases between the two ends. This CDR3 is built from 15 residues. This CDR3 reads CASSYTWESYNEQFF. In nucleotides, the CDR3 is TGCGCCAGCAGTTACACGTGGGAGAGCTACAATGAGCAGTTCTTC.

CDR3 bases: TGTGCCAGCACTACTCGGGGTCAGGCAGATACGCAGTATTTT. Amino acids: CASTTRGQADTQYF. This chain uses TRBV7-2 with TRBJ2-3; D is possibly TRBD2 (5 bases). Per germline, CDR1 SGHTA and CDR2 FQGNSA. This CDR3 region has 14 residues. The V end was cut by 7 bases, the J end by 4 bases, with 15 bases between.

This clonotype has only a few counts. The chain joins TRBV12-3 or TRBV12-4 to TRBJ2-1; 10 positions agree with TRBD2. Unmatched junction bases numbered 3, after V lost 3 bases and J lost 4 bases. This CDR3 contains 15 residues. The CDR3 here is CASSFSSGSYNEQFF. The CDR3 region has the DNA TGTGCCAGCAGTTTCTCTAGCGGGAGTTACAATGAGCAGTTCTTC.